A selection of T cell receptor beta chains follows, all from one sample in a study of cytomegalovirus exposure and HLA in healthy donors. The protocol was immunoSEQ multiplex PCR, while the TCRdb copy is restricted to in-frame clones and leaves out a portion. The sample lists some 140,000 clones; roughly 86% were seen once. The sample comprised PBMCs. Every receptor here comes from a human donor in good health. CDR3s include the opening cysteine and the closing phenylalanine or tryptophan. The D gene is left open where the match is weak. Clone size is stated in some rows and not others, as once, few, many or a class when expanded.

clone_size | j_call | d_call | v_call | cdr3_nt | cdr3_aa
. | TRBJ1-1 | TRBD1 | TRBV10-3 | TGTGCCATAAAGGGGGCCAGGGAGAACACTGAAGCTTTCTTT | CAIKGARENTEAFF
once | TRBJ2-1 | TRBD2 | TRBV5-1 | TGCGCCAGCAGCTTGACAGCGGGAGTAGGGTACAATGAGCAGTTCTTC | CASSLTAGVGYNEQFF
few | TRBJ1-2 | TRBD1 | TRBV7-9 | TGTGCCAGCAGCTTAGGACTGAACAGGGGCCAATATGGCTACACCTTC | CASSLGLNRGQYGYTF
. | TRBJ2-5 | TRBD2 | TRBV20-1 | TGCAGTAAAGCTAGCGGAGAGACCCAGTACTTC | CSKASGETQYF
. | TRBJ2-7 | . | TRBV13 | TGTGCCAGCAGCTTAGGCCGAGGAAGCTCCTACGAGCAGTACTTC | CASSLGRGSSYEQYF
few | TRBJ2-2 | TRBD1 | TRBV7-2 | TGTGCCAGCAGCCAAGACAGGGCCACCGGGGAGCTGTTTTTT | CASSQDRATGELFF
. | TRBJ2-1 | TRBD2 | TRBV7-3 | TGTGCCAGCAGCTTGGCGGGGACTAACTCCTACAATGAGCAGTTCTTC | CASSLAGTNSYNEQFF
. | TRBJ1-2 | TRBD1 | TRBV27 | TGTGCCAGCAGACCGGGACAGAGAAACTATGGCTACACCTTC | CASRPGQRNYGYTF
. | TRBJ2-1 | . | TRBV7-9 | TGTGCCAGCAGCTTAGCAGGAGGGCCCTACAATGAGCAGTTCTTC | CASSLAGGPYNEQFF
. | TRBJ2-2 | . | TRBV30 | TGTGCCTGGAGGAAAAACGGGGGTTACACCGGGGAGCTGTTTTTT | CAWRKNGGYTGELFF
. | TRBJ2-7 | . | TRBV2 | TGTGCCAGCAATGGAGCCACCCCGCTGGAGGGAGTGCAGTACTTC | CASNGATPLEGVQYF
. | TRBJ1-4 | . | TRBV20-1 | TGCAGTGCTCAGACATCCGAAAAACTGTTTTTT | CSAQTSEKLFF
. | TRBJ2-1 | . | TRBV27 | TGTGCCAGCAGCGTAGGGACTTTACCCCACAATGAGCAGTTCTTC | CASSVGTLPHNEQFF
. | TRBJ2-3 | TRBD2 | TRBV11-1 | TGTGCCAGCAGCGCCGGGGGGTTCTCCACAGATACGCAGTATTTT | CASSAGGFSTDTQYF
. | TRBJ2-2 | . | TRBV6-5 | TGTGCCAGCAGTCCCTCAGGGCCCGGGGAGCTGTTTTTT | CASSPSGPGELFF
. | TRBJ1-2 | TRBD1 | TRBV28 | TGTGCCAGCAGTTCCACAGGGGCGCAGGACTATGGCTACACCTTC | CASSSTGAQDYGYTF
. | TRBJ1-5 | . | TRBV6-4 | TGTGCCAGCAGTCCCGACACAGCCCCTAATCAGCCCCAGCATTTT | CASSPDTAPNQPQHF
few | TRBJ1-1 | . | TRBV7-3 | TGTGCCAGCAGCCCGACTGGAAGGGGAACTGAAGCTTTCTTT | CASSPTGRGTEAFF
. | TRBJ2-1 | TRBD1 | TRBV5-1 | TGCGCCAGCAGCTGGACAGGGCCCGCTTACAATGAGCAGTTCTTC | CASSWTGPAYNEQFF
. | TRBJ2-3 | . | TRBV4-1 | TGCGCCAGCAGCCAAGGCAGGGGATACCCTAGCACAGATACGCAGTATTTT | CASSQGRGYPSTDTQYF
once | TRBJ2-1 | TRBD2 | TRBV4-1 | TGCGCCAGCAGCAAGACTAGCGGGGGGGCAGATGAGCAGTTCTTC | CASSKTSGGADEQFF
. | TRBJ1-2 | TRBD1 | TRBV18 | TGTGCCAGCTCACTAAGGACAGGGGATGGCTACACCTTC | CASSLRTGDGYTF
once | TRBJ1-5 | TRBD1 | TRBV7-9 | TGTGCCAGCAGCTTTACAGGGGGAGGTCAGCCCCAGCATTTT | CASSFTGGGQPQHF
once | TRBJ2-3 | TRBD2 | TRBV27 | TGTGCCAGCAGTTATGGCGGGGGGGCGACAGATACGCAGTATTTT | CASSYGGGATDTQYF
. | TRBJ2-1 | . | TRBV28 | TGTGCCACCTCGAAGGGGGAGTTATACAATGAGCAGTTCTTC | CATSKGELYNEQFF
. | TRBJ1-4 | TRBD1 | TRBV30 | TGTGCCTGGACCGCTCGTGCAGGGGGGTGGGAAAAACTGTTTTTT | CAWTARAGGWEKLFF
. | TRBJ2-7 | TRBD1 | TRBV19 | TGTGCCAGTAGTACAGGGGGATACGAGCAGTACTTC | CASSTGGYEQYF
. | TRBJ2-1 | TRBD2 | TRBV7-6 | TGTGCCAGCAGGTTAGCGGGAGGAGGTTACAATGAGCAGTTCTTC | CASRLAGGGYNEQFF
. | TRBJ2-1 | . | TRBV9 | TGTGCCAGCAGTGCTGGTCCCAGCTCCTACAATGAGCAGTTCTTC | CASSAGPSSYNEQFF
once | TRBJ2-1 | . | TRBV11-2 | TGTGCCAGCAGCCCTCGGGTCGTAAGCTCCTACAATGAGCAGTTCTTC | CASSPRVVSSYNEQFF
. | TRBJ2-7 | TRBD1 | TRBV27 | TGTGCCAGCAGTTTGAAGGCAGGGACAGGCGAGCAGTACTTC | CASSLKAGTGEQYF
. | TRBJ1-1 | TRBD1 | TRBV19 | TGTGCCAGTAGTACTGACAGGGGGAACACTGAAGCTTTCTTT | CASSTDRGNTEAFF
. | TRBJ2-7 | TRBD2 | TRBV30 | TGTGCCGGGACTAGCGGGGTCCCGCCCTACGAGCAGTACTTC | CAGTSGVPPYEQYF
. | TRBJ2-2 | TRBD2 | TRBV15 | TGTGCCACCCGGACTAGCGAAACTGGGGAGCTGTTTTTT | CATRTSETGELFF
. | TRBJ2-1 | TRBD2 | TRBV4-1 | TGCGCCAGCAGCCAAGGGCTAGCGGCCAATTACAATGAGCAGTTCTTC | CASSQGLAANYNEQFF
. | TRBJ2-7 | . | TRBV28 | TGTGCCAGCAGTTTAGGTGCAGGGGTCTCCTACGAGCAGTACTTC | CASSLGAGVSYEQYF
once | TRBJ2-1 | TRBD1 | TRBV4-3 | TGCGCCAGCAGCCCGACAGGGGACAATGAGCAGTTCTTC | CASSPTGDNEQFF
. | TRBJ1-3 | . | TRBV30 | TGTGCCTGGAAGGCAGGGAAAAGTTTCACCTCTGGAAACACCATATATTTT | CAWKAGKSFTSGNTIYF
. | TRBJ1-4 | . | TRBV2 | TGTGCCAGCAGTCACAGGGCCTTTAATGAAAAACTGTTTTTT | CASSHRAFNEKLFF
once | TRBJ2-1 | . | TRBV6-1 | TGTGCCATGGGGGCAAGCTCCTACAATGAGCAGTTCTTC | CAMGASSYNEQFF
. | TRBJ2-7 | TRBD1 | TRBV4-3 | TGCGCCAGCAGCCAAGGGACAGGCAACAGGGACGAGCAGTACTTC | CASSQGTGNRDEQYF
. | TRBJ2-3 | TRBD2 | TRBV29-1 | TGCAGCGTTGAGAGCGGGAGTTCAGATACGCAGTATTTT | CSVESGSSDTQYF
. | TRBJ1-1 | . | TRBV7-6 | TGTGCCAGCAGCTGGATAGGGGATGTAGCTTTCTTT | CASSWIGDVAFF
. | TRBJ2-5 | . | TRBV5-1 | TGCGCCAGCAAGCTTTCTCAGAGACTCCAAGAGACCCAGTACTTC | CASKLSQRLQETQYF
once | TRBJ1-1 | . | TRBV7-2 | TGTGCCAGCAGTTATACCCCAGGGCCCCCCTTGGTGAACACTGAAGCTTTCTTT | CASSYTPGPPLVNTEAFF
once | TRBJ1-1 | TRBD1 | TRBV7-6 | TGTGCCAGCAGCTTAGGAACAGGGGTAAGCACTGAAGCTTTCTTT | CASSLGTGVSTEAFF
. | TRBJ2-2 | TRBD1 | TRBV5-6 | TGTGCCAGCAGCTCCGGGACAGCGAACACCGGGGAGCTGTTTTTT | CASSSGTANTGELFF
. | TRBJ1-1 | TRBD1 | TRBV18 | TGTGCCAGCACAGGGACAGGGTTAAAGACTGAAGCTTTCTTT | CASTGTGLKTEAFF